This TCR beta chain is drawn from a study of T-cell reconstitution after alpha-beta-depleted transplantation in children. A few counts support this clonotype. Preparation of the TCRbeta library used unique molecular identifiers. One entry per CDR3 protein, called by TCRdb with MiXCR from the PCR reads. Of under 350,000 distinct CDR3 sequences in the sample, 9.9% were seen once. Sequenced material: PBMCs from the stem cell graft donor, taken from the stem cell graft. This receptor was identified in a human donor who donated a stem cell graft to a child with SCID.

This CDR3 reads CSARTTSGGLRSYEQYF. Here the CDR3 DNA reads TGCAGTGCTAGAACCACTAGCGGGGGGCTCCGCTCCTACGAGCAGTACTTC. This chain uses TRBV20-1 with TRBJ2-7; 12 bases are shared with TRBD2. The ends lost 2 bases at V and 0 bases at J; junction bases unmatched: 8. This CDR3 has 17 amino acids. Germline V CDR1 and CDR2: DFQATT, SNEGSKA (reference sequence).